Below are 18 T cell receptor beta chains sequenced from a single sample in a study of identifying expanded T cells in peripheral blood. TCRdb's table, derived via immunoSEQ multiplex PCR, lists solely in-frame clones and lacks some. The sample contains approximately 130,000 clones, more than 80% of which appear only once. Sequenced sample: blood. The receptors were sampled from a person aged 18-70 years in good health.

V is TRBV7-2 and J is TRBJ2-1; 8 nucleotides agree with TRBD2. After removal of 6 bases from V and 6 bases from J, the junction contained 10 bases not matched to a gene. Germline values: CDR1 SGHTA, CDR2 FQGNSA. The CDR3 length is 15 residues. The CDR3 spells CASRLGLVHGNEQFF. CDR3 nucleotide sequence: TGTGCCAGCAGGTTGGGACTAGTACATGGCAATGAGCAGTTCTTC.

The chain couples TRBV9 to TRBJ2-7; D remains unclear. Germline V gene sequence: CDR1 SGDLS, CDR2 YYNGEE. The V end lost 0 bases, the J end lost 0 bases, and 7 bases lay between the germline ends. This CDR3 spans 14 amino acids. CDR3 DNA: TGTGCCAGCAGCGTAGATGTCAACTCCTACGAGCAGTACTTC. Its protein is CASSVDVNSYEQYF.

The gene calls are TRBV7-9 and TRBJ1-1; perhaps TRBD1 as D (6 bases). Germline CDR1 and CDR2: SEHNR and FQNEAQ (reference sequence). The CDR3 has 13 residues. The ends were cut back, 4 bases at V and 3 bases at J, with 9 bases in the middle. DNA for the CDR3: TGTGCCAGCAGCTCAACAGGGTACACTGAAGCTTTCTTT. Its protein is CASSSTGYTEAFF.

This chain uses TRBV18 with TRBJ1-2; D not certain. V lost 0 bases and J lost 4, with 6 bases in between. The CDR3 has 13 amino acids. The germline V gene encodes CDR1 KGHSH and CDR2 LQKENI. CDR3 DNA: TGTGCCAGCTCACCACCTGACGGCTATGGCTACACCTTC. Translated: CASSPPDGYGYTF.

The chain combines TRBV30 with TRBJ1-4; a possible D gene is TRBD1 (6 bases). V lost 4 bases, J lost 2 bases, and 17 bases lay in between. The length of the CDR3 is 16 residues. Germline V gene sequence: CDR1 GTSNPN, CDR2 SVGIG (reference sequence). CDR3 DNA: TGTGCCTGGAAAACAACCAACAGGGACACTAATGAAAAACTGTTTTTT. As protein: CAWKTTNRDTNEKLFF.

Remarks on this clone: This same CDR3 is encoded by further DNA sequences in the sample. The chain uses TRBV5-6 and TRBJ2-1, with D perhaps matching TRBD1 (5 bases). The CDR3 runs 15 residues. Trimming cost V 1 base and J 2 bases, with 10 bases left between them. Germline loops: CDR1 SGHDT, CDR2 YYEEEE. The CDR3 loop is CASSLRGRPYNEQFF. Written as DNA, the CDR3 is TGTGCCAGCAGCTTGAGGGGAAGACCCTACAATGAGCAGTTCTTC. The full variable domain, in which reference TRBV5-6 and TRBJ2-1 provide the parts outside the CDR3, is DAGVTQSPTHLIKTRGQQVTLRCSPKSGHDTVSWYQQALGQGPQFIFQYYEEEERQRGNFPDRFSGHQFPNYSSELNVNALLLGDSALYLCASSLRGRPYNEQFFGPGTRLTVL.

V and J are TRBV4-3 and TRBJ1-2; 7 bases fit TRBD1. V lost 4 bases to trimming and J lost 0 bases; unmatched junction nucleotides: 11. The CDR3 has 17 amino acids. Germline assignment: CDR1 LGHNA and CDR2 YSLEER. The CDR3: CASSRRLQGQSNYGYTF. CDR3 in DNA: TGCGCCAGCAGCCGGCGACTTCAGGGACAGTCTAACTATGGCTACACCTTC.

The V and J genes are TRBV6-1 and TRBJ2-5, with D perhaps TRBD2 (5 bases). Germline CDR1 reads MNHNS; CDR2 reads SASEGT. CDR3 size: 14 residues. V lost 11 bases, J lost 2 bases, and 18 bases lay in between. The CDR3 bases are TGTGCCGGAATGTCGGCGGGCACACAAGAGACCCAGTACTTC. This encodes CAGMSAGTQETQYF.

The chain recombines TRBV13 with TRBJ1-2; 7 bases are a match to TRBD1. The CDR3 consists of 14 residues. J gave up 6 bases and V 2 bases, and 6 bases lay outside the gene matches. The V gene's germline CDR1 is PRHDT and CDR2 FYEKMQ (reference sequence). The CDR3, as DNA: TGTGCCAGCAGCTTATCAGGGGGAATAGATGGCTACACCTTC. Encoded protein: CASSLSGGIDGYTF.

This clone was seen a single time. This chain links TRBV7-2 with TRBJ1-2, with D hard to call. With 2 bases removed from V and 8 bases from J, the gap between germline ends came to 15 bases. The CDR3 has 14 residues. CDR1 is SGHTA, CDR2 FQGNSA, per germline. CDR3 protein: CASSLSATTHGYTF. The CDR3 DNA reads as TGTGCCAGCAGCTTATCAGCCACAACCCACGGCTACACCTTC.

The sample holds a few counts of this clone. This chain uses TRBV30 with TRBJ1-1; tentatively, D is TRBD1 (5 bases). Germline V gives CDR1 GTSNPN, CDR2 SVGIG (reference sequence). Trimming cost V 0 bases and J 11 bases, with 10 bases left between them. There are 11 residues in the CDR3. The CDR3 DNA is TGTGCCTGGAGTGTTGGGGGTACCGCTTTCTTT. This encodes CAWSVGGTAFF.

The chain recombines TRBV25-1 with TRBJ2-1, with 9 bases that match TRBD1. This CDR3 is 16 amino acids long. V shed 0 bases, J shed 3 bases, and the junction held 3 bases outside the gene matches. Germline loops: CDR1 MGHDK, CDR2 SYGVNS. CDR3 sequence reads: CASSEYWTGDYNEQFF. Written as DNA, the CDR3 is TGTGCCAGCAGTGAATACTGGACAGGGGACTACAATGAGCAGTTCTTC.

The rearrangement joins TRBV29-1 to TRBJ1-2; possibly TRBD1 for D (5 bases). Deletions cut 1 base from V and 6 bases from J, with 21 bases between. The length of the CDR3 is 16 residues. Germline V lookup: CDR1 SQVTM, CDR2 ANQGSEA. CDR3 sequence reads: CSVEGGSGAGRDGYTF. The CDR3 DNA sequence: TGCAGCGTTGAAGGGGGCTCAGGAGCCGGCCGAGATGGCTACACCTTC.

The chain recombines TRBV7-6 with TRBJ1-4; TRBD1 aligns across 8 bases. CDR1 and CDR2 from the germline V gene are SGHVS and FNYEAQ. Trimming removed 6 bases from V and 6 bases from J; junction bases left unmatched: 9. The CDR3 length is 15 residues. CDR3 nucleotides: TGTGCCAGCAGACTCGGACAGGGAAGGGATGAAAAACTGTTTTTT. This sequence encodes CASRLGQGRDEKLFF.

The chain uses TRBV5-1 and TRBJ2-2; D not certain. The germline gives CDR1 SGHRS, CDR2 YFSETQ. V lost 0 bases and J lost 6, with 9 bases in between. This CDR3 contains 14 residues. The CDR3 here is CASSLVGDSGELFF. DNA of the CDR3: TGCGCCAGCAGCTTGGTGGGTGATTCCGGGGAGCTGTTTTTT. Drawing the rest from reference TRBV5-1 and TRBJ2-2, the complete variable domain is KAGVTQTPRYLIKTRGQQVTLSCSPISGHRSVSWYQQTPGQGLQFLFEYFSETQRNKGNFPGRFSGRQFSNSRSEMNVSTLELGDSALYLCASSLVGDSGELFFGEGSRLTVL.

The V gene is TRBV29-1, the J gene TRBJ2-1, with D possibly matching TRBD2 (5 bases). The CDR3 sequence is 16 residues long. The V and J ends lost 6 bases and 4 bases respectively, with 22 bases between them. Germline V gene data show CDR1 as SQVTM and CDR2 as ANQGSEA. This CDR3 is CSVPSTGGSFYNEQFF. Here the CDR3 DNA reads TGCAGCGTGCCGAGTACGGGCGGGTCCTTTTACAATGAGCAGTTCTTC.

The rearrangement uses TRBV10-3 and TRBJ1-5; 10 bases are a match to TRBD1. With V trimmed by 2 bases and J by 5 bases, 0 bases remained unmatched. CDR1 and CDR2 from the germline V gene are ENHRY and SYGVKD. The CDR3 runs 14 residues. The CDR3 DNA sequence: TGTGCCATCAGTGAGGGGACAGGGGATCAGCCCCAGCATTTT. Encoded protein: CAISEGTGDQPQHF.

This chain connects TRBV7-9 to TRBJ2-3, with 9 bases fitting TRBD2. Germline V gene lookup returns CDR1 SEHNR and CDR2 FQNEAQ (reference sequence). Unmatched junction bases numbered 9, after V lost 8 bases and J lost 3 bases. This CDR3 has 15 residues. The CDR3, as DNA: TGTGCCAGCTCTATAGCGGGGGCGAGAACAGATACGCAGTATTTT. Protein sequence: CASSIAGARTDTQYF. The complete variable domain, with remaining parts taken from reference TRBV7-9 and TRBJ2-3, reads DTGVSQNPRHKITKRGQNVTFRCDPISEHNRLYWYRQTLGQGPEFLTYFQNEAQLEKSRLLSDRFSAERPKGSFSTLEIQRTEQGDSAMYLCASSIAGARTDTQYFGPGTRLTVL.